This is a list of T cell receptor beta chains from one sample in a study of T cell changes during pregnancy in multiple sclerosis. Sequenced by immunoSEQ multiplex PCR; TCRdb stores in-frame clones only, minus some. The sample has about 59,000 clones, roughly nine tenths seen once. This specimen was peripheral blood, taken in the third trimester of pregnancy. Every receptor here comes from a female donor in good health, enrolled as a control in a pregnancy study. Each CDR3 is given with its conserved first and last residue. D genes are given only for firm matches. Clone size appears in some rows only: once, few, many, or a class for an expanded clone.

TRBJ2-3	TRBV7-3	-	TRBD2	CASSFQRGGTDTQYF	TGTGCCAGCAGCTTTCAGCGGGGGGGCACAGATACGCAGTATTTT
TRBJ2-2	TRBV5-1	-	TRBD1	CASSLATGGNGELFF	TGCGCCAGCAGCTTGGCGACAGGGGGAAACGGGGAGCTGTTTTTT
TRBJ2-1	TRBV5-4	-	TRBD2	CASSLKAGGSNEQFF	TGTGCCAGCAGCTTGAAAGCGGGAGGTTCCAATGAGCAGTTCTTC
TRBJ1-5	TRBV15	-	-	CATSRSRTVFSNQPQHF	TGTGCCACCAGCAGATCACGGACAGTCTTCAGCAATCAGCCCCAGCATTTT
TRBJ2-1	TRBV7-2	-	TRBD2	CASSSQRGALYNEQFF	TGTGCCAGCAGCTCACAGCGGGGGGCTCTATACAATGAGCAGTTCTTC
TRBJ2-1	TRBV4-1	few	TRBD2	CASSQGTSDYNEQFF	TGCGCCAGCAGCCAAGGGACTAGCGACTACAATGAGCAGTTCTTC
TRBJ1-2	TRBV6-5	-	-	CASSYSGKMNYGYTF	TGTGCCAGCAGTTACTCGGGCAAAATGAACTATGGCTACACCTTC
TRBJ2-3	TRBV7-2	-	TRBD2	CASSFTSGRPSTDTQYF	TGTGCCAGCAGCTTCACTAGCGGTCGTCCTAGCACAGATACGCAGTATTTT
TRBJ2-3	TRBV29-1	-	TRBD2	CSVDGTSGLGDTQYF	TGCAGCGTCGACGGAACTAGCGGGCTGGGAGATACGCAGTATTTT
TRBJ1-3	TRBV7-2	once	TRBD1	CASSFLGQGMGGNTIYF	TGTGCCAGCAGCTTTCTCGGACAGGGAATGGGAGGAAACACCATATATTTT
TRBJ1-2	TRBV4-3	-	TRBD1	CASSHGDRSFYGYTF	TGCGCCAGCAGCCACGGGGACAGGTCTTTCTATGGCTACACCTTC
TRBJ1-1	TRBV18	-	-	CASSPPYTEAFF	TGTGCCAGCTCACCACCCTACACTGAAGCTTTCTTT
TRBJ1-2	TRBV30	-	-	CAWTTRQELRGGYTF	TGTGCCTGGACTACACGACAGGAGCTACGGGGTGGCTACACCTTC
TRBJ2-1	TRBV11-3	-	TRBD2	CASSFRGGGNEQFF	TGTGCCAGCAGCTTTCGGGGCGGGGGGAATGAGCAGTTCTTC
TRBJ2-5	TRBV7-2	-	-	CASSFGSKTQYF	TGTGCCAGCAGCTTCGGGAGTAAGACCCAGTACTTC
TRBJ2-3	TRBV7-2	-	TRBD2	CASSLLTSGRGYTQYF	TGTGCCAGCAGCCTACTGACTAGCGGGAGAGGTTATACGCAGTATTTT
TRBJ1-2	TRBV5-1	-	-	CASSLEAGTTDYTF	TGCGCCAGCAGCTTGGAGGCCGGGACAACCGACTACACCTTC
TRBJ1-6	TRBV9	-	TRBD1	CASSAGQGAKNSPLHF	TGTGCCAGCAGCGCTGGACAGGGGGCGAAAAATTCACCCCTCCACTTT
TRBJ1-2	TRBV6-1	once	TRBD1	CASRDTRGYGYTF	TGTGCCAGCAGGGACACCAGGGGGTATGGCTACACCTTC
TRBJ1-1	TRBV5-4	-	-	CASSLHREGAEAFF	TGTGCCAGCAGCCTCCACAGGGAGGGAGCTGAAGCTTTCTTT
TRBJ2-1	TRBV5-5	-	TRBD2	CASSPTSGRARDEQFF	TGTGCCAGCAGCCCGACTAGCGGGAGGGCAAGGGATGAGCAGTTCTTC
TRBJ2-5	TRBV7-3	once	TRBD2	CASSFLAGAQETQYF	TGTGCCAGCAGCTTTCTAGCGGGGGCCCAAGAGACCCAGTACTTC
TRBJ1-2	TRBV6-1	-	TRBD1	CASRTTGGGYGYTF	TGTGCCAGCAGGACGACAGGGGGCGGGTATGGCTACACCTTC
TRBJ2-2	TRBV15	once	TRBD1	CATSRDGGQGAYGELFF	TGTGCCACCAGCAGAGATGGGGGACAGGGGGCTTACGGGGAGCTGTTTTTT
TRBJ1-2	TRBV2	-	-	CATIRDGGSYGYTF	TGTGCCACTATCCGGGACGGGGGGAGCTATGGCTACACCTTC
TRBJ2-7	TRBV11-2	-	TRBD1	CASSSTGGSYEQYF	TGTGCCAGCAGCTCGACAGGGGGCTCCTACGAGCAGTACTTC
TRBJ1-2	TRBV7-3	-	-	CASSSEGGYGYTF	TGTGCCAGCAGCTCCGAGGGGGGGTATGGCTACACCTTC
TRBJ2-7	TRBV5-1	-	-	CASSRTPSYEQYF	TGCGCCAGCAGCAGGACACCGTCCTACGAGCAGTACTTC
TRBJ1-5	TRBV7-2	-	TRBD1	CASSDRSRDRDNQPQHF	TGTGCCAGCAGCGATCGATCCCGGGACAGGGACAATCAGCCCCAGCATTTT
TRBJ2-3	TRBV11-2	-	-	CASSLDLYTDTQYF	TGTGCCAGCAGCCTAGACTTATACACAGATACGCAGTATTTT
TRBJ2-1	TRBV7-9	-	TRBD2	CASSRTSGEQFF	TGTGCCAGCAGCCGGACTAGCGGTGAGCAGTTCTTC
TRBJ2-1	TRBV7-2	-	TRBD1	CASSLVGQGANEQFF	TGTGCCAGCAGCTTAGTGGGACAGGGGGCCAATGAGCAGTTCTTC
TRBJ1-1	TRBV5-1	-	TRBD1	CASSLAGTGTEAFF	TGCGCCAGCAGCTTGGCGGGGACAGGGACTGAAGCTTTCTTT
TRBJ1-2	TRBV28	-	TRBD1	CASSTGQGNGYTF	TGTGCCAGCAGTACAGGACAGGGGAACGGCTACACCTTC
TRBJ2-7	TRBV5-1	once	TRBD2	CASSLLAGDAQQYF	TGCGCCAGCAGCTTACTAGCGGGAGATGCGCAGCAGTACTTC
TRBJ2-7	TRBV15	-	-	CATSRRIEGGSEQYF	TGTGCCACCAGCAGGAGGATTGAAGGAGGGTCCGAGCAGTACTTC
TRBJ2-1	TRBV4-1	-	TRBD1	CTSSQGGQGQDEQFF	TGCACCAGCAGCCAGGGTGGACAGGGTCAAGATGAGCAGTTCTTC
TRBJ1-1	TRBV7-2	-	-	CASSSRTYF	TGTGCCAGCAGCTCACGAACATACTTT
TRBJ2-2	TRBV6-1	-	-	CASTLYPGELFF	TGTGCCAGCACCCTCTACCCCGGGGAGCTGTTTTTT
TRBJ1-2	TRBV30	-	-	CAWVQGIGNLGSYTF	TGTGCCTGGGTTCAGGGGATCGGGAACCTTGGAAGCTACACCTTC
TRBJ2-7	TRBV28	-	TRBD2	CASSGTSGRDEQYF	TGTGCCAGCAGTGGGACTAGCGGGAGGGACGAGCAGTACTTC
TRBJ1-5	TRBV7-8	-	TRBD1	CASSPEGTGLNQPQHF	TGTGCCAGCAGCCCAGAAGGGACAGGGTTAAATCAGCCCCAGCATTTT
TRBJ2-3	TRBV18	-	-	CASSPPADTQYF	TGTGCCAGCTCACCACCCGCAGATACGCAGTATTTT
TRBJ1-4	TRBV7-7	-	-	CASSLGRRDYYPTLFF	TGTGCTAGCAGCTTAGGCCGCCGGGACTACTACCCAACTCTGTTTTTT
TRBJ2-2	TRBV6-1	-	-	CASSEGGPHTGELFF	TGTGCCAGCAGTGAAGGTGGGCCTCACACCGGGGAGCTGTTTTTT
TRBJ2-7	TRBV19	-	TRBD1	CASSGDRPYEQYF	TGTGCCTCAAGTGGGGACAGACCCTACGAGCAGTACTTC
TRBJ1-1	TRBV9	-	TRBD1	CASSPDRGTEAFF	TGTGCCAGCAGCCCGGACAGGGGCACTGAAGCTTTCTTT
TRBJ2-3	TRBV5-4	-	-	CASSLEPTDTQYF	TGTGCCAGCAGCTTGGAGCCCACAGATACGCAGTATTTT
TRBJ2-7	TRBV18	-	-	CASSPGGIAGNEQYF	TGTGCCAGCTCACCAGGGGGGATCGCCGGGAACGAGCAGTACTTC
TRBJ2-1	TRBV25-1	-	TRBD1	CASSKDRGLGNEQFF	TGTGCCAGCAGTAAAGACAGGGGGCTGGGGAATGAGCAGTTCTTC
TRBJ1-1	TRBV10-3	-	TRBD1	CAINEDRATEAFF	TGTGCCATCAACGAGGACAGGGCCACTGAAGCTTTCTTT